This passage covers 22 T cell receptor beta chains from one sample sequenced in a study of blood T cells in healthy people across ages. A second PCR, run for roughly 7 to 11 cycles, used a sample-barcoded 5' primer plus a J-beta primer mix. TCRdb analysed the 5' RACE reads with MiXCR anew, one entry per CDR3 protein. The table includes about 690,000 distinct CDR3 sequences, approximately 40% detected once. Input material: blood. The receptors were sampled from a man older than 75 in good health.

The chain has TRBV10-3 and TRBJ2-5; weak D call: TRBD1 (6 bases). The CDR3 loop spans 15 amino acids. Looked up from germline, CDR1 is ENHRY and CDR2 is SYGVKD. Trimming took 0 bases from V and 5 from J, leaving 13 bases between them. The CDR3 DNA follows: TGTGCCATCAGTGAGTCTCCAGGGGACCGGGAGACCCAGTACTTC. Its protein product is CAISESPGDRETQYF.

The chain employs TRBV6-6 and TRBJ2-5; perhaps TRBD1 as D (6 bases). V was clipped by 4 bases and J by 2 bases, with 20 bases between them. This CDR3 has 17 residues. Germline V gene lookup returns CDR1 MNHNY and CDR2 SVGAGI (reference sequence). CDR3 bases: TGTGCCAGCAGTTCCCCTTTGCGTGGGGGCAAACAAGAGACCCAGTACTTC. It specifies CASSSPLRGGKQETQYF.

This clonotype occurred a few times. The chain has TRBV20-1 and TRBJ2-4, with 12 positions matching TRBD2. The end of the DNA fits TRBJ2-7 better, so the J call may be wrong. The germline V gene encodes CDR1 DFQATT and CDR2 SNEGSKA (reference sequence). This CDR3 contains 15 residues. Here the CDR3 reads CSARVLAGGQNEQYF. In nucleotides, the CDR3 is TGCAGTGCTAGAGTCCTAGCGGGGGGGCAAAACGAGCAGTACTTC.

With regard to this clonotype: One junction end does not reproduce the germline sequence, and a read error may be involved. The chain combines TRBV6-2 or TRBV6-3 with TRBJ1-1; 10 positions match TRBD1. Germline V gene lookup returns CDR1 MNHEY and CDR2 SVGEGT. The length of the CDR3 is 15 residues. Here the CDR3 DNA reads TGTGCCAGCAGTTCGGCCGGGACAGGGGCCACTGAGGCTTTCTTT. It yields the protein CASSSAGTGATEAFF.

This clonotype has ten or more counts. V is TRBV5-1 and J is TRBJ2-1; tentatively, D is TRBD1 (5 bases). V lost 4 bases, J lost 6 bases, and 11 bases lay in between. CDR3 length: 13 amino acids. The germline gives CDR1 SGHRS, CDR2 YFSETQ. As DNA, the CDR3 is TGCGCCAGCAGCACGACAGTGAGCAATGAGCAGTTCTTC. This gives the protein CASSTTVSNEQFF.

V usage is TRBV29-1 and J usage is TRBJ2-1; D might be TRBD1 (6 bases). The CDR3 runs 14 residues. Germline V gene sequence: CDR1 SQVTM, CDR2 ANQGSEA. The V gene lost 6 bases and the J gene lost 2 bases, with 14 bases spanning the gap. This chain's CDR3 is CSVTPGTTYNEQFF. CDR3 in DNA: TGCAGCGTAACCCCCGGGACAACCTACAATGAGCAGTTCTTC.

This sequence joins TRBV7-2 and TRBJ2-5, with 8 bases aligning to TRBD2. The CDR3 has 14 residues. Germline V gives CDR1 SGHTA, CDR2 FQGNSA. With V trimmed by 3 bases and J by 5 bases, 5 bases remained unmatched. The CDR3 nucleotides are TGTGCCAGCAGCTTCAGCGGGAGACGGGAGACCCAGTACTTC. Translating it yields CASSFSGRRETQYF.

This clonotype was counted a few times. J is TRBJ2-5 and V is TRBV6-5; the D gene is possibly TRBD2 (7 bases). CDR3 size: 16 residues. V gave up 7 bases and J gave up 2 bases, with 20 bases separating them. The V gene's germline CDR1 is MNHEY and CDR2 SVGAGI. This CDR3 reads CASIPLGGGPQETQYF. The CDR3 bases are TGTGCCAGCATCCCCTTAGGGGGGGGCCCGCAAGAGACCCAGTACTTC.

This clonotype was counted a few times. The chain couples TRBV7-2 to TRBJ1-6; the match to TRBD1 covers 7 bases. This CDR3 has 15 residues. Losses at the gene ends were 6 bases for V and 12 bases for J; bases not matched to a gene: 14. Germline CDR1 reads SGHTA; CDR2 reads FQGNSA. The CDR3 nucleotides read TGTGCCAGCAGTACACAGGGGCTGCAGCGACAACCCCTCCACTTT. Its protein is CASSTQGLQRQPLHF.

This clonotype was seen repeatedly, ten times or more. V is TRBV7-2 and J is TRBJ1-5; D is unresolved. The CDR3 contains 12 residues. The V and J ends lost 1 base and 6 bases respectively, with 4 bases between them. Germline assignment: CDR1 SGHTA and CDR2 FQGNSA. The CDR3 DNA reads as TGTGCCAGCAGCTTAGATGTTCAGCCCCAGCATTTT. Amino acids: CASSLDVQPQHF.

This clonotype was seen a few times. The V and J genes are TRBV20-1 and TRBJ2-1; D may match TRBD1 or TRBD2 (5 bases each). V shed 2 bases and J shed 9 bases, with 14 bases lying between them. The CDR3 has 13 residues. The germline V gene encodes CDR1 DFQATT and CDR2 SNEGSKA (reference sequence). CDR3 residues: CSARQTRGTEQFF. As DNA, the CDR3 is TGCAGTGCTAGACAGACCCGAGGGACTGAGCAGTTCTTC.

This clonotype was seen just once. The genes are TRBV5-6 and TRBJ2-7, with 7 bases that match TRBD2. Matching the DNA end better, TRBJ2-5 makes the J call doubtful. Looked up from germline, CDR1 is SGHDT and CDR2 is YYEEEE. This CDR3 comprises 16 residues. The CDR3 DNA is TGTGCCAGCAACCCCCTCGGTTCGCGGGGGTTCGAGACCCAGTACTTC. Protein sequence: CASNPLGSRGFETQYF.

This chain links TRBV6-1 with TRBJ2-7; D possibly corresponds to TRBD2 (7 bases). V lost 7 bases and J lost 3, with 16 bases in between. The CDR3 consists of 14 residues. CDR1 and CDR2 (germline): MNHNS, SASEGT. CDR3 residues: CASTPRRGLYEQYF. The CDR3 DNA reads as TGTGCCAGCACCCCCAGGCGGGGGCTCTACGAGCAGTACTTC.

This clonotype was observed a single time. The chain joins TRBV6-5 to TRBJ1-2, with 9 bases matching TRBD1. Losses at the gene ends were 5 bases for V and 8 bases for J; bases not matched to a gene: 9. The CDR3 is 14 amino acids. The germline CDR1 and CDR2 sequences are MNHEY and SVGAGI. The CDR3 DNA sequence: TGTGCCAGCAGTCACCGGGACAGGGAAGGGGGCTACACCTTC. It yields the protein CASSHRDREGGYTF.

This chain links TRBV4-3 with TRBJ2-6; D gene ambiguous. Germline V gene sequence: CDR1 LGHNA, CDR2 YSLEER. V lost 0 bases and J 0 bases, leaving 9 bases between the germline ends. The CDR3 extends over 17 amino acids. For the CDR3, the DNA is TGCGCCAGCAGCCAAGATAATCTAGACTCTGGGGCCAACGTCCTGACTTTC. Translation: CASSQDNLDSGANVLTF.

The chain has TRBV10-3 and TRBJ2-5, with a possible D match to TRBD2 (6 bases). V lost 5 bases and J lost 5, with 12 bases in between. Germline V gene sequence: CDR1 ENHRY, CDR2 SYGVKD. The CDR3 contains 13 residues. This chain's CDR3 is CAISSRAGETQYF. The CDR3 DNA reads TGTGCCATCAGTTCAAGGGCGGGGGAGACCCAGTACTTC.

The V and J genes are TRBV25-1 and TRBJ1-1; D gene unclear. The CDR3 runs to 12 residues. V lost 7 bases and J 1 base, leaving 7 bases between the germline ends. The germline CDR1 and CDR2 sequences are MGHDK and SYGVNS. The DNA for the CDR3 is TGTGCCAGCACAGCGGGGAACACTGAAGCTTTCTTT. Its protein is CASTAGNTEAFF.

In the case of this clonotype: Given the absence of the conserved phenylalanine or tryptophan at the CDR3 end, a read error is likely. It is unclear where the CDR3 begins or ends on the DNA, so no DNA is shown, and the CDR3 is as TCRdb lists it. The gene calls are TRBV21-1 and TRBJ2-4; TRBD2, the D gene given by the table, was not confirmed from the DNA. TRBV21-1 corresponds to a pseudogene. With termini counted, the CDR3 has 13 amino acids. CDR3 sequence reads: CASRPYQGGNSTS.

This clonotype was seen a few times. The CDR3 sequence is CASSSYGEQYF. In DNA, the CDR3 is TGTGCCAGCAGTTCTTACGGGGAGCAGTACTTC. The V and J genes are TRBV6-2 or TRBV6-3 and TRBJ2-5; the D gene is possibly TRBD2 (5 bases). There are 11 residues in the CDR3. Deletions cut 4 bases from V and 11 bases from J, with 11 bases between. Germline assignment: CDR1 MNHEY and CDR2 SVGEGT.

In this sample, this clonotype turned up many times. The rearrangement uses TRBV20-1 and TRBJ2-5; TRBD2 aligns across 9 bases. V shed 6 bases and J 2 bases; nucleotides not matched to a gene: 10. Germline CDR1 DFQATT, CDR2 SNEGSKA (reference sequence). CDR3 size: 15 residues. CDR3 sequence (DNA): TGCAGTGCCTCCAGAGCGGGGGGTTTACAAGAGACCCAGTACTTC. This sequence encodes CSASRAGGLQETQYF.

This clonotype appeared once. This chain uses TRBV6-2 or TRBV6-3 with TRBJ2-3, with a possible D match to TRBD1 (6 bases). V gave up 2 bases and J gave up 6 bases, with 12 bases separating them. Germline V gene sequence: CDR1 MNHEY, CDR2 SVGEGT. The length of the CDR3 is 14 residues. CDR3 protein: CASSYEGVRDTQYF. DNA of the CDR3: TGTGCCAGCAGTTACGAGGGGGTACGGGATACGCAGTATTTT.

The V gene is TRBV14, the J gene TRBJ2-7; 11 nucleotides align to TRBD2. The CDR3 runs 16 residues. V trimming: 4 bases; J trimming: 10 bases; junction bases outside the gene matches: 15. Germline assignment: CDR1 SGHDN and CDR2 FVKESK. DNA for the CDR3: TGTGCCAGCAGCCCGCTAGCGGGAGGATTTCAAGAGGCCCAGTACTTC. Translation gives CASSPLAGGFQEAQYF.